The sequence of this T cell receptor (beta chain) was determined in a study of beta chain features in type 1 diabetes (dated by TCRdb to 2016 to 2019). Study-level background: Mean age, gender distribution, total cell number and subset yield did not differ between patients and healthy donors. A total of 100 million to 110 million sorted cells were examined across all samples, and a strong correlation was observed between cell number per subset and RNA yield. In the study, TCRB repertoires of sorted circulating CD4+ T cell subsets from recently diagnosed type 1 diabetes patients were compared with those of matched healthy donors. Regulatory and stem cell-like memory subsets were isolated from only 8 patients and roughly 8 healthy donors, whereas naive and central memory subsets came from all 30 or so donors.

Overall results and qualifications from the work: Naive, central memory and regulatory TCRB repertoires appeared to be more alike among patients than among healthy donors. Because cDNA was sequenced instead of genomic DNA, highly expressing activated cells could be over-represented, though the groups showed no difference in activation or CD3 levels. A moderate but significant shortening of TCRB CDR3 length was observed in type 1 diabetes patients in all four CD4+ subsets. Because small numbers of individuals were included in the HLA sub-analyses, any influence of HLA type on TCRB rearrangement was left unresolved. Shorter templates might be favored by PCR, yet because patient and control samples were amplified and corrected together, any such skew would affect both groups equally. At VDJ recombination sites, type 1 diabetes patients had fewer insertions and more deleted nucleotides, which implies abnormalities in thymic rearrangement.

About this clone itself: Its antigen is unknown. Base quality data are lacking; no much larger clone is found one base away.

All of the isolated RNA was reverse transcribed with the High Capacity cDNA Reverse Transcription Kit, so expressed TCRB transcripts were sequenced. Deep immunoSEQ sequencing was applied to naive, central memory and regulatory T cell samples, giving an average of approximately 3.8 million total reads per sample. Sorted cells were lysed in RLT buffer, and RNA was extracted using DNase-treated RNeasy Micro or Mini kits according to cell number. Each cell subset was processed on its own to prevent cross-contamination, while patient and healthy donor samples were processed together. The immunoSEQ multiplex PCR was used to amplify TCRB sequences from cDNA, yielding 87-bp fragments that span the CDR3 region. Sequencing of the amplicons was done on the Illumina HiSeq platform. Per the source publication's procedure: PCR bias was corrected computationally using synthetic template baselines, and reads within Hamming distance 2 were collapsed, with unmergeable singletons discarded. Reads were aligned against IMGT so that V, D and J genes, CDR3 length and insertions or deletions at six rearrangement sites could be assigned. Within each subset, clonotype counts were normalized to sorted cell number, and only after that were true diversity and Gini coefficients computed with the tcR R package. The overlap coefficient, calculated on TCRB nucleotide sequences, was used to measure repertoire sharing. Out-of-frame TCRB sequences from naive cells were analyzed as a proxy for the pre-selection repertoire. Entries here come from immuneACCESS through TCRdb and include only in-frame sequences with V and J called. Some clones fail to appear in such tables; in the studies checked, an unresolved V gene covers under half of the shortfall, and the cause of the remainder is unknown. The V and J calls and the clone size are those of that table, but D and trimming were determined from the DNA. This sample gives hundreds of thousands of clones in total; 11% to 15% of them show up just once. 0.035% to 0.04% of the sample goes to the ten largest clones.

Each donor gave one peripheral blood draw, averaging roughly 0.11 L, which was collected into heparinised tubes. Naive, central memory, regulatory and stem cell-like memory CD4+ T cells were sorted on a BD FACSAria II using a panel including CD45RO, CCR7, CD25, CD127, CD95 and CD27. All sorted populations exceeded 95% purity. PBMCs were isolated immediately by Lymphoprep density gradient centrifugation and stained directly without culture. So that batch effects would be minimized, each experiment stained and sorted samples in pairs, pairing one healthy donor with one patient. The sample taken for sequencing was naive CD4+ T cells from blood. The cell subset or site label for this specimen denotes: true naive CD4+ T cells. This clonotype originated in a man aged 18 to 35 with type 1 diabetes.

The CDR3 region: CASSPRQGDWGTDTQYF. The nucleotide sequence is given as TGTGCCAGCAGCCCAAGACAGGGAGATTGGGGCACAGATACGCAGTATTTT. Recombination connected TRBV7-2 to TRBJ2-3; 7 junctional bases match TRBD1. The junction shows trimming of 5 bases on V and 1 base on J, and the gene matches do not reach 12 bases of it. The CDR3 holds 17 amino acids from the cysteine to the phenylalanine. CDR3 DNA only is kept here, 51 bases in frame from base 1. Sequences SGHTA (CDR1) and FQGNSA (CDR2) are obtained from the germline V gene.